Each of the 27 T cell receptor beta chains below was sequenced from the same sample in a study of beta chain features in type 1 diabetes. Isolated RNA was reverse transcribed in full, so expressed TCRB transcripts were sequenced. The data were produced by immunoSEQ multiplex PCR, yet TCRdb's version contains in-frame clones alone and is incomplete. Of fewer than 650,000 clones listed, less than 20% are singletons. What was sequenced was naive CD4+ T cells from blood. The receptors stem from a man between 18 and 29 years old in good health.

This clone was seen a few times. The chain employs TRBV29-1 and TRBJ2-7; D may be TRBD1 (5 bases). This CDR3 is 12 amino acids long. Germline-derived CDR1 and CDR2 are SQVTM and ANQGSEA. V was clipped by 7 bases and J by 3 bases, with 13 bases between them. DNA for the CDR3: TGCAGCGCGAACTGGGGCGGCTACGAGCAGTACTTC. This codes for CSANWGGYEQYF.

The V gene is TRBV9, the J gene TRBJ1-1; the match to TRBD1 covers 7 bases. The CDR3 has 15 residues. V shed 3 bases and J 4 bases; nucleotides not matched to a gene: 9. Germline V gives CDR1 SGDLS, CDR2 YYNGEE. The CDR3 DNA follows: TGTGCCAGCAGCGGCGGGAAGACAGGGCCCACTGAAGCTTTCTTT. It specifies CASSGGKTGPTEAFF.

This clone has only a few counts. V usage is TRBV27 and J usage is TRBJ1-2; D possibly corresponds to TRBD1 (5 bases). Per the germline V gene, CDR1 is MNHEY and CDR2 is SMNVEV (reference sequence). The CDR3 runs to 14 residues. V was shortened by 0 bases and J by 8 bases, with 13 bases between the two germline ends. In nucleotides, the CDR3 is TGTGCCAGCAGTTTATCGAATCATGGGGGAGGCTACACCTTC. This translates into CASSLSNHGGGYTF.

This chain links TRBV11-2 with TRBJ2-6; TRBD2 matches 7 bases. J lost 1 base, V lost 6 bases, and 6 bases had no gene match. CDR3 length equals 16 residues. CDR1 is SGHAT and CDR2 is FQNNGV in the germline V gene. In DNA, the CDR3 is TGTGCCAGCAGACCCCTCGGGGGGTCTGGGGCCAACGTCCTGACTTTC. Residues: CASRPLGGSGANVLTF.

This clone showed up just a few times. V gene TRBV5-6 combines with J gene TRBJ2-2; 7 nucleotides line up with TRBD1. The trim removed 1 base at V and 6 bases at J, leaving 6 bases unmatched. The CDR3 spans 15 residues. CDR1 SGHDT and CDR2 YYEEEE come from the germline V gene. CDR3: CASSLRGLTPGELFF. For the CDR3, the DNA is TGTGCCAGCAGCTTGAGGGGGCTCACACCCGGGGAGCTGTTTTTT. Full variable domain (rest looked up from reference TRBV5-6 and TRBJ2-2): DAGVTQSPTHLIKTRGQQVTLRCSPKSGHDTVSWYQQALGQGPQFIFQYYEEEERQRGNFPDRFSGHQFPNYSSELNVNALLLGDSALYLCASSLRGLTPGELFFGEGSRLTVL.

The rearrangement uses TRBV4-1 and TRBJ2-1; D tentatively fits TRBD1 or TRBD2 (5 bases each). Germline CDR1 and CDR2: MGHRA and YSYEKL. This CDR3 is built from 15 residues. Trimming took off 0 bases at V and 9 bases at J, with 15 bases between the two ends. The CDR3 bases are TGCGCCAGCAGCCAAGATCCCGGGACCCGAGGTGAGCAGTTCTTC. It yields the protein CASSQDPGTRGEQFF.

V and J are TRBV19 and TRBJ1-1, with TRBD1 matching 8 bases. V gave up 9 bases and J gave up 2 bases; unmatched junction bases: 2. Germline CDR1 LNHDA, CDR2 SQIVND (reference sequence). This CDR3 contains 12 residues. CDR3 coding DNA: TGTGCCAGCGGACAGGGAAACACTGAAGCTTTCTTT. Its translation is CASGQGNTEAFF.

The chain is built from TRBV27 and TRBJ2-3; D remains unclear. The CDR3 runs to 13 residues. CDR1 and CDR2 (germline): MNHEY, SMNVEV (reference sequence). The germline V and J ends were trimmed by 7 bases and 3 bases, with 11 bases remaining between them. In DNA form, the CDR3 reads TGTGCCAGCATGAGTAGGGTGACAGATACGCAGTATTTT. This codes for CASMSRVTDTQYF.

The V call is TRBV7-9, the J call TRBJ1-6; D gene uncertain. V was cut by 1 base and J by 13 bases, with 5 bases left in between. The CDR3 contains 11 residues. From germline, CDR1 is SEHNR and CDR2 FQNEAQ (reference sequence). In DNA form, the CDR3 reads TGTGCCAGCAGCTTAGAAGGGCCCCTCCACTTT. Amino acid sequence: CASSLEGPLHF.

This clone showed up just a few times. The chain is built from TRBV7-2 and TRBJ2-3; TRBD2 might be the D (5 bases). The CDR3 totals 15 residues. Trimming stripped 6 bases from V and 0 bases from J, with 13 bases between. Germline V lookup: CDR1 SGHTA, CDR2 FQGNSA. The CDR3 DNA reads TGTGCCAGCAGTCGACTATCTTCTAGCACAGATACGCAGTATTTT. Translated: CASSRLSSSTDTQYF.

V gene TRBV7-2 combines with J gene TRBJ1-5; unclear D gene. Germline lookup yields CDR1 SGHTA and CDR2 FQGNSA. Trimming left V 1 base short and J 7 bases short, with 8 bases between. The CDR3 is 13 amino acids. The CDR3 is CASSLDSGQPQHF. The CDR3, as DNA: TGTGCCAGCAGCTTAGACTCGGGGCAGCCCCAGCATTTT.

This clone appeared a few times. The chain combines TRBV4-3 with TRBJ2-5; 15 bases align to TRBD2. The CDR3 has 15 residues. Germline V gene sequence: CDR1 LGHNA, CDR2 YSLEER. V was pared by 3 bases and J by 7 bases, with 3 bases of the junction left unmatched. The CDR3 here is CASSQAGLAGGTQYF. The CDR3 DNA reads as TGCGCCAGCAGCCAGGCGGGACTAGCGGGGGGGACCCAGTACTTC.

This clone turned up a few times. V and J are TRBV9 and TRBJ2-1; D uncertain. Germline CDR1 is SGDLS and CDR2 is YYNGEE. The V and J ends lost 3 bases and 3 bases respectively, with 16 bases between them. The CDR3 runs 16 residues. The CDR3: CASSDLGNAVYNEQFF. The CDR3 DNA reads TGTGCCAGCAGCGATCTGGGGAACGCAGTCTACAATGAGCAGTTCTTC.

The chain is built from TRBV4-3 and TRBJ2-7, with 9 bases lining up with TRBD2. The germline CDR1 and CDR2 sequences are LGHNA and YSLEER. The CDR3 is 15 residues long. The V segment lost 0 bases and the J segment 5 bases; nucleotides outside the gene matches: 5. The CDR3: CASSQEAGGPDEQYF. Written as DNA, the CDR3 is TGCGCCAGCAGCCAAGAGGCGGGAGGGCCCGACGAGCAGTACTTC.

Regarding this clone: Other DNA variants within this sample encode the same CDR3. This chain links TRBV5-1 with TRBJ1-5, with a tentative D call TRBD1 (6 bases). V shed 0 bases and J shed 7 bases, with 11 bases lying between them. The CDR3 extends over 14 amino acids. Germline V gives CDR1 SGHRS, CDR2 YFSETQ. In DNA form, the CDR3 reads TGCGCCAGCAGCTTGGGTGCAGGGGTCCAGCCCCAGCATTTT. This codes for CASSLGAGVQPQHF.

The CDR3 spells CASTDPRRGGRGNQPQHF. CDR3 in DNA: TGTGCCAGTACTGACCCGCGACGGGGGGGAAGGGGCAATCAGCCCCAGCATTTT. The V and J genes are TRBV19 and TRBJ1-5; tentative D call: TRBD1 (5 bases). The CDR3 spans 18 residues. The germline V and J ends were trimmed by 7 bases and 2 bases, with 24 bases remaining between them. Germline V gene lookup returns CDR1 LNHDA and CDR2 SQIVND (reference sequence).

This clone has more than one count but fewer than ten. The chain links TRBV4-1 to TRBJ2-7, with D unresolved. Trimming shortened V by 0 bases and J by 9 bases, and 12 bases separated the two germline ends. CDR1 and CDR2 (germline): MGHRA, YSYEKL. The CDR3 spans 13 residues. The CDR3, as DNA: TGCGCCAGCAGCCAAGAGCGGCAATCTGGGCAGTACTTC. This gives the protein CASSQERQSGQYF.

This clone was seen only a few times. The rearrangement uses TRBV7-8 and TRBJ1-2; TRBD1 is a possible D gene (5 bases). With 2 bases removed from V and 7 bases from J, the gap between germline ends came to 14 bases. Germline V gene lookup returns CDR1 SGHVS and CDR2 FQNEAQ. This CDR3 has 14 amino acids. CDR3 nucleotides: TGTGCCAGCAGCTTACTGGCCCAGGGAGCTGGCTACACCTTC. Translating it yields CASSLLAQGAGYTF.

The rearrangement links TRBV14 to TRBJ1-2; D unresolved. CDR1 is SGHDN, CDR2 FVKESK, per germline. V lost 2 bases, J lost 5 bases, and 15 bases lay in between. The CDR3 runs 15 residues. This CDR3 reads CASSQLTLVGYGYTF. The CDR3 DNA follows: TGTGCCAGCAGCCAATTGACCCTTGTTGGGTATGGCTACACCTTC.

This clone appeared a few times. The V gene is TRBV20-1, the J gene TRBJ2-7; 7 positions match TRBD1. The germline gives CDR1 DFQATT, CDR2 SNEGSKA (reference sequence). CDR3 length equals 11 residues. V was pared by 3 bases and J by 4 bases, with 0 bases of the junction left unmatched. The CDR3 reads CSARGQYEQYF. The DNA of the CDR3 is TGCAGTGCTAGGGGACAGTACGAGCAGTACTTC.

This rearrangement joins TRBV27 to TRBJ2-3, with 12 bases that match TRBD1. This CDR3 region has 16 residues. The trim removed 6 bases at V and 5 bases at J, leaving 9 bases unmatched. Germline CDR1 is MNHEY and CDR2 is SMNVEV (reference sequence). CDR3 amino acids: CASSLLGQGARDTQYF. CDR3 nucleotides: TGTGCCAGCAGCTTACTGGGACAGGGGGCCCGAGATACGCAGTATTTT.

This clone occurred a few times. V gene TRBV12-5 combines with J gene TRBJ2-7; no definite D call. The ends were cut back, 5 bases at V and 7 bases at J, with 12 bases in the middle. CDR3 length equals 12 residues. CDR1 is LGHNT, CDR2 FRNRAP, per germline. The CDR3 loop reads CASGLTTGEQYF. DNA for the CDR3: TGTGCTAGTGGTCTTACGACCGGGGAGCAGTACTTC.

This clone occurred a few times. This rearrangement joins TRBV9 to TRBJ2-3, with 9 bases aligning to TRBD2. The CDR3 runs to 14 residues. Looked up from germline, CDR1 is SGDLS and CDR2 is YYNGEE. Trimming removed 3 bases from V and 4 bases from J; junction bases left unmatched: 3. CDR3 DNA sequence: TGTGCCAGCAGCGGGGTAGCGGGGGCAGATACGCAGTATTTT. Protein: CASSGVAGADTQYF.

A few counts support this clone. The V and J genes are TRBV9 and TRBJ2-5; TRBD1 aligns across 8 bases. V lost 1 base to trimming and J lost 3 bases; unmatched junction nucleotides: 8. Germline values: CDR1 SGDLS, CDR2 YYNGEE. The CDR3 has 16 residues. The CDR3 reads CASSVSGAGGEETQYF. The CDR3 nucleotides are TGTGCCAGCAGCGTAAGTGGGGCAGGGGGCGAAGAGACCCAGTACTTC.

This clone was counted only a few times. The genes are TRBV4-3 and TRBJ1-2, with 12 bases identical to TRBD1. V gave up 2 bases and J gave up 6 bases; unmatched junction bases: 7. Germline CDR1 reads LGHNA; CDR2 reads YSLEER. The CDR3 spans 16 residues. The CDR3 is CASSQTGTGGFNGYTF. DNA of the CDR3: TGCGCCAGCAGCCAAACCGGGACAGGGGGCTTCAATGGCTACACCTTC.

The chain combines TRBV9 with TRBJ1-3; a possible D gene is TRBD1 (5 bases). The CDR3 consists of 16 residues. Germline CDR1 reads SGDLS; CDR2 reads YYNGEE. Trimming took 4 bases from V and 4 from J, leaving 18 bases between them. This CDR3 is CASSPRGRSGGNTIYF. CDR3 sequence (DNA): TGTGCCAGCAGCCCTAGGGGCCGTAGCGGGGGAAACACCATATATTTT.

CDR3 nucleotides: TGTGCCAGAATACGGACCCTTATCCTCACAGATACGCAGTATTTT. Its translation is CARIRTLILTDTQYF. The V and J genes are TRBV4-2 and TRBJ2-3; D gene uncertain. With 9 bases removed from V and 2 bases from J, the gap between germline ends came to 18 bases. The CDR3 runs 15 residues. Germline values: CDR1 LGHNA, CDR2 YNFKEQ.